Listed here is a single TCR beta chain. Barcoded TCR alpha and TCR beta cDNA libraries with UMIs came from 5'RACE using constant-segment primers. In TCRdb, the 5' RACE reads were re-called with MiXCR into one record per CDR3 protein. The sample comprises 140,000 to 150,000 distinct CDR3 sequences, almost 25% of which are singletons, and roughly a quarter rests with the top ten. V was pared by 5 bases and J by 4 bases, with 15 bases between. The CDR3 is 14 amino acids. Germline CDR1 is LNHNV and CDR2 is YYDKDF (reference sequence). The sample belongs to a study of T-cell memory formation after mild COVID-19.

This clonotype was sampled from an adult woman who had mild COVID-19 (a few samples of this study predate the infection). Cell type and time point are not known. This chain uses TRBV15 with TRBJ2-7; D unresolved. Sample: PBMCs or a T cell subset sorted from them (not recorded which). CDR3 DNA sequence: TGTGCCACCAGCCCGATCCGGCCGCCATACGAGCAGTACTTC. It yields the protein CATSPIRPPYEQYF.